This T cell receptor (beta chain) was retrieved from a study of identical twins. Findings and caveats of the study: Conclusions were based on cross-sectional statistical analysis, without following the same donors. Twin sharing of out-of-frame TCR alpha was underestimated by models in monozygotic pairs.

The CDR3 is made up of 15 amino acids. V was clipped by 8 bases and J by 5 bases; unmatched bases: 6. Each CDR3 protein is one row after TCRdb ran MiXCR on the 5' RACE reads. The data hold about 430,000 distinct CDR3 sequences, with about a fifth observed a single time. As to this clonotype: As yet, its antigen is unknown.

The gene calls are TRBV12-3 or TRBV12-4 and TRBJ1-4, with 12 bases that match TRBD1. This TCR was recovered from a man aged 45-60 years in good health. Specimen: naive T cells sorted from blood. CDR3 DNA: TGTGCCAGCGGGGGACAGGGGGCTGCAAATGAAAAACTGTTTTTT. Its protein is CASGGQGAANEKLFF.